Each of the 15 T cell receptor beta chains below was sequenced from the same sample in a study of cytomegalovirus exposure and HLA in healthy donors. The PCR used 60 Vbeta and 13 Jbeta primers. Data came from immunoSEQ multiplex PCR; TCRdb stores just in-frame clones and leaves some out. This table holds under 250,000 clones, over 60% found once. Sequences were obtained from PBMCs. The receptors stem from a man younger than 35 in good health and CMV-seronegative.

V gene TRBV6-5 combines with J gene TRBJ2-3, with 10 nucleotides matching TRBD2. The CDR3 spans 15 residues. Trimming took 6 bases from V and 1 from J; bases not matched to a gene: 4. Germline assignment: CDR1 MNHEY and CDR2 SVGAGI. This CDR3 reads CASRPGTSGTDTQYF. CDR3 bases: TGTGCCAGCAGACCCGGGACTAGCGGCACAGATACGCAGTATTTT.

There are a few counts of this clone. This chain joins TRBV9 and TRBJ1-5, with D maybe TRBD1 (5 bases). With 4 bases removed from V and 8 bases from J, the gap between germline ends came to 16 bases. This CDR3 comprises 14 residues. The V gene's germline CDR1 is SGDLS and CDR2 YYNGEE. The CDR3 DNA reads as TGTGCCAGCAGCCCTCCGGGGGAATCCGAGCCCCAGCATTTT. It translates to CASSPPGESEPQHF.

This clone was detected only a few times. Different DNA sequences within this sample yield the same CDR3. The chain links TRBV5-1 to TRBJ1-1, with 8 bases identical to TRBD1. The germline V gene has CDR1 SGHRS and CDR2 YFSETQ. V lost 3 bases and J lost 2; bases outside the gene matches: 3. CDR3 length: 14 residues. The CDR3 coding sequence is TGCGCCAGCAGCTCTGGACAGGGAAACACTGAAGCTTTCTTT. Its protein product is CASSSGQGNTEAFF.

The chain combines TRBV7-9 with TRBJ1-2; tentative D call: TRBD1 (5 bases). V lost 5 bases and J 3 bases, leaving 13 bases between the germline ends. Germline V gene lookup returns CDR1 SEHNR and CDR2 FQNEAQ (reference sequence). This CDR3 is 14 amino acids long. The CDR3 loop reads CASSPAGGYYGYTF. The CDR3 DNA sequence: TGTGCCAGCAGCCCCGCGGGGGGATACTATGGCTACACCTTC.

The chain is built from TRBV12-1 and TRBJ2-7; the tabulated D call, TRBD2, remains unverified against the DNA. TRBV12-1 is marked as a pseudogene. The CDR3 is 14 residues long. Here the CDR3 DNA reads TGTGCCAGCAGCTTTGGAGGTCTGGAATACGAGCAGTACTTC. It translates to CASSFGGLEYEQYF.

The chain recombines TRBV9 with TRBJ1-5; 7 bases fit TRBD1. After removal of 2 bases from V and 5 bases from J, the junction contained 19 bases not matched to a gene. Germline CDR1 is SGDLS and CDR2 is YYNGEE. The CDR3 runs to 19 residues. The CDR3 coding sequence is TGTGCCAGCAGCGTTGGGGCACGAGGGGGCACAGGGTGCCATCAGCCCCAGCATTTT. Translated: CASSVGARGGTGCHQPQHF.

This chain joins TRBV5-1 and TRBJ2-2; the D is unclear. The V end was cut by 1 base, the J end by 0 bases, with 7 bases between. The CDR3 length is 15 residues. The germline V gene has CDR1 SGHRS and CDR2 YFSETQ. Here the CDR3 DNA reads TGCGCCAGCAGCTTGTTGCGCGCGAACACCGGGGAGCTGTTTTTT. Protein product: CASSLLRANTGELFF.

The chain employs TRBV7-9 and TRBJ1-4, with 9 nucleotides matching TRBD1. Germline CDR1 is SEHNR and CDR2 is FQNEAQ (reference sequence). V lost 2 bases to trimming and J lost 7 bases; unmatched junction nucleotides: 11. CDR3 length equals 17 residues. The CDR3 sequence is CASSLRDHRGLGEKLFF. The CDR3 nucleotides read TGTGCCAGCAGCTTAAGGGACCACAGGGGGCTCGGTGAAAAACTGTTTTTT.

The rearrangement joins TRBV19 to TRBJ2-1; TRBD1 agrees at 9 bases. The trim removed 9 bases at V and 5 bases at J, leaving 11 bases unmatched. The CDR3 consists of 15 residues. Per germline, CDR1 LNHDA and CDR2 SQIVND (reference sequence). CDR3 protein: CASRADRGPHNEQFF. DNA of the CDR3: TGTGCCAGCCGGGCGGACAGGGGTCCCCACAATGAGCAGTTCTTC.

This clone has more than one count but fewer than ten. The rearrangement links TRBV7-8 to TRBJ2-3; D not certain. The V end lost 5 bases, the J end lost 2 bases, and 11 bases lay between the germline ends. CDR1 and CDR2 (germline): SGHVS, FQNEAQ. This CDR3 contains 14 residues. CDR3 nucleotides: TGTGCCAGCAGCCGGAGCGACTTCACAGATACGCAGTATTTT. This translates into CASSRSDFTDTQYF.

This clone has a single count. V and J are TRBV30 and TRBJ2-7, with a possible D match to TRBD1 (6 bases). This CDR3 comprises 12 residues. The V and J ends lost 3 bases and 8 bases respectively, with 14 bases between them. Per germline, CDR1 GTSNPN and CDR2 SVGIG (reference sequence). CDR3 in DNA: TGTGCCTGGAGCGGAAAGGGGGTCCAGCAGTACTTC. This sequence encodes CAWSGKGVQQYF.

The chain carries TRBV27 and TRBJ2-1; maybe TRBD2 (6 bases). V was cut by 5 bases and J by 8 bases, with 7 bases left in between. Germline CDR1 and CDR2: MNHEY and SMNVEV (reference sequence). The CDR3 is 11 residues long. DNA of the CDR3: TGTGCCAGCAGTACTAGCTATGAGCAGTTCTTC. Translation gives CASSTSYEQFF.

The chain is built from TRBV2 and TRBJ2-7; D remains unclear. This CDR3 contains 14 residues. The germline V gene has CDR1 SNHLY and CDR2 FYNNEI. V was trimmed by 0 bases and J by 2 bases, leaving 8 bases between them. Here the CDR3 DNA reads TGTGCCAGCAGTGAAGCCATAGTTACCTACGAGCAGTACTTC. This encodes CASSEAIVTYEQYF.

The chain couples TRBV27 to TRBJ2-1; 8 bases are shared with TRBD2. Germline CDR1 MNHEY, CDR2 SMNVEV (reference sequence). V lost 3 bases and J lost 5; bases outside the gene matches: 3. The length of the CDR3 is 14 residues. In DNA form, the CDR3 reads TGTGCCAGCAGTTTGAAGCGGGAGAACAATGAGCAGTTCTTC. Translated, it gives CASSLKRENNEQFF.

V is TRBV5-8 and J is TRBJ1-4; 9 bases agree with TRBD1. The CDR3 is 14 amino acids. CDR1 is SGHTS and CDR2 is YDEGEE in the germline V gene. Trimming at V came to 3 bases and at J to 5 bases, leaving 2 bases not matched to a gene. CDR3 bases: TGTGCCAGCAGCTCCGGGACAGGGAATGAAAAACTGTTTTTT. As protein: CASSSGTGNEKLFF.